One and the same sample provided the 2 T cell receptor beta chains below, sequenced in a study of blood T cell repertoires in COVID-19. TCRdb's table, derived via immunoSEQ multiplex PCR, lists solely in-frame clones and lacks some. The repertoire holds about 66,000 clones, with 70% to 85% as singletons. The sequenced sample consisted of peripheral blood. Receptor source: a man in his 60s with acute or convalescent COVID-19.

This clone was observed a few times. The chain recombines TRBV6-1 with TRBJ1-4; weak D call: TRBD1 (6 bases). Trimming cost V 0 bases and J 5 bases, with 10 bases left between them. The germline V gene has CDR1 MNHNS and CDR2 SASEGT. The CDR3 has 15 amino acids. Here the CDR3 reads CASSEAGRGNEKLFF. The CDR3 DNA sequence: TGTGCCAGCAGTGAAGCTGGGAGGGGGAATGAAAAACTGTTTTTT.

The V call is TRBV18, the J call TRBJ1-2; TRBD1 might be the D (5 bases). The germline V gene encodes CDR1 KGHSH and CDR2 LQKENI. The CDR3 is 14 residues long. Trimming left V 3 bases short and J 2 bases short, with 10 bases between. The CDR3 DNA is TGTGCCAGCTCACCCGGGCGGGGCAACTATGGCTACACCTTC. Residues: CASSPGRGNYGYTF. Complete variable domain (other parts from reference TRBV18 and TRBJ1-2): NAGVMQNPRHLVRRRGQEARLRCSPMKGHSHVYWYRQLPEEGLKFMVYLQKENIIDESGMPKERFSAEFPKEGPSILRIQQVVRGDSAAYFCASSPGRGNYGYTFGSGTRLTVV.